This T cell receptor (beta chain) stems from a study of CD8 T cells in Susac syndrome. With random hexamers, reverse transcription was performed on about 0.5 to 1 ug of RNA. A multiplex approach, immunoSEQ multiplex PCR, amplified TCR beta CDR3 across 54 Vbeta and 13 Jbeta. TCRdb re-derived calls from the immunoSEQ multiplex PCR reads in MiXCR, one entry per CDR3 protein. The sample carries about 80,000 distinct CDR3 sequences, approximately 94% recorded once. Blood CD8+ and CD4+ T cells underwent high-throughput TCR beta sequencing. Negative isolation was applied to CD8+ and CD4+ T cells, and FACS enrichment was applied to TEMRA cells. The germline gives CDR1 LNHDA, CDR2 SQIVND (reference sequence). V was clipped by 1 base and J by 5 bases, with 9 bases between them. This CDR3 is 14 amino acids long.

The chain employs TRBV19 and TRBJ2-1; unclear D gene. The sample taken for sequencing was CD8+ T cells from PBMCs. The receptor's source is a human donor in good health. The chain's CDR3 is CASSIVPSDNEQFF. The CDR3 DNA sequence: TGTGCCAGTAGTATAGTTCCTAGTGACAATGAGCAGTTCTTC.